These T cell receptor beta chains were read from a single sample in a study of T cells in severe cutaneous drug reactions. TCRdb re-analyzed the multiplex PCR reads; it lists each CDR3 protein once, without DNA. In all, the sample yields tens of thousands of distinct CDR3 sequences. Material: PBMCs. The receptor source for this set is a human donor with toxic epidermal necrolysis, a severe cutaneous drug reaction. Each CDR3 is given with its conserved first and last residue. The order of the fields is CDR3 protein, J gene, clone size, V gene. Clone sizes are given selectively: once, few, many, or a class where the clone is expanded.

CDR3 protein: CASSVDRVNTGELFF
J gene: TRBJ2-2
clone size: .
V gene: TRBV9

CDR3 protein: CSARDRLAGWDKNIQYF
J gene: TRBJ2-4
clone size: .
V gene: TRBV20-1

CDR3 protein: CSVEDMESRGKREQYF
J gene: TRBJ2-7
clone size: .
V gene: TRBV29-1

CDR3 protein: CATSRVRANEQFF
J gene: TRBJ2-1
clone size: .
V gene: TRBV15

CDR3 protein: CSVEAPGSYEQYF
J gene: TRBJ2-7
clone size: .
V gene: TRBV29-1

CDR3 protein: CASSSTSGLQETQYF
J gene: TRBJ2-5
clone size: .
V gene: TRBV12-3/TRBV12-4

CDR3 protein: CASSLSDHYNEQFF
J gene: TRBJ2-1
clone size: .
V gene: TRBV27

CDR3 protein: CASSKGQGNYGYTF
J gene: TRBJ1-2
clone size: .
V gene: TRBV5-1

CDR3 protein: CASSTNRGLAQETQYF
J gene: TRBJ2-5
clone size: .
V gene: TRBV19

CDR3 protein: CASSYSRSGQGGSDTQYF
J gene: TRBJ2-3
clone size: medium-sized
V gene: TRBV6-5

CDR3 protein: CASSIGLAGRYEQYF
J gene: TRBJ2-7
clone size: .
V gene: TRBV19

CDR3 protein: CASGGTGNTGELFF
J gene: TRBJ2-2
clone size: .
V gene: TRBV5-4

CDR3 protein: CASSFVAGGLLEQYF
J gene: TRBJ2-7
clone size: .
V gene: TRBV28

CDR3 protein: CASSPGHASTDTQYF
J gene: TRBJ2-3
clone size: .
V gene: TRBV28

CDR3 protein: CASSPTSGANTGELFF
J gene: TRBJ2-2
clone size: .
V gene: TRBV12-3/TRBV12-4

CDR3 protein: CASSFEESRVRDNEQFF
J gene: TRBJ2-1
clone size: .
V gene: TRBV5-6

CDR3 protein: CSAHGTSSSYEQYF
J gene: TRBJ2-7
clone size: .
V gene: TRBV20-1

CDR3 protein: CASQAGSVPYNEQFF
J gene: TRBJ2-1
clone size: .
V gene: TRBV5-1

CDR3 protein: CASSKPGQGGYNEQFF
J gene: TRBJ2-1
clone size: .
V gene: TRBV19

CDR3 protein: CSVPVSGELFF
J gene: TRBJ2-2
clone size: .
V gene: TRBV29-1

CDR3 protein: CSAPGLASYNEQFF
J gene: TRBJ2-1
clone size: large
V gene: TRBV20-1

CDR3 protein: CASSWTSGVYNEQFF
J gene: TRBJ2-1
clone size: .
V gene: TRBV6-2/TRBV6-3

CDR3 protein: CASSQRVAVSTDTQYF
J gene: TRBJ2-3
clone size: .
V gene: TRBV7-2

CDR3 protein: CSVYPGLVTEAFF
J gene: TRBJ1-1
clone size: .
V gene: TRBV29-1

CDR3 protein: CASSQAWVQGNSPLHF
J gene: TRBJ1-6
clone size: .
V gene: TRBV4-3

CDR3 protein: CSVGDNMNTEAFF
J gene: TRBJ1-1
clone size: .
V gene: TRBV29-1

CDR3 protein: CSVQGGYNQPQHF
J gene: TRBJ1-5
clone size: .
V gene: TRBV29-1

CDR3 protein: CAWSRAGYEQYF
J gene: TRBJ2-7
clone size: large
V gene: TRBV30

CDR3 protein: CASSANSGNTIYF
J gene: TRBJ1-3
clone size: medium-sized
V gene: TRBV6-5

CDR3 protein: CASSPSLEANYGYTF
J gene: TRBJ1-2
clone size: .
V gene: TRBV11-2

CDR3 protein: CAWSSGHEQFF
J gene: TRBJ2-1
clone size: medium-sized
V gene: TRBV30

CDR3 protein: CAWRGPRLPGHNLGEGYTF
J gene: TRBJ1-2
clone size: .
V gene: TRBV30

CDR3 protein: CASSYYRYEQYF
J gene: TRBJ2-7
clone size: .
V gene: TRBV6-2/TRBV6-3

CDR3 protein: CAISDPSGLNSYEQYF
J gene: TRBJ2-7
clone size: .
V gene: TRBV10-3

CDR3 protein: CASSTGAGPGPQHF
J gene: TRBJ1-5
clone size: .
V gene: TRBV19

CDR3 protein: CASASGSLPHNEQFF
J gene: TRBJ2-1
clone size: .
V gene: TRBV28

CDR3 protein: CASSRTTGGLYGYTF
J gene: TRBJ1-2
clone size: .
V gene: TRBV19

CDR3 protein: CASRPGLAGGRNEQFF
J gene: TRBJ2-1
clone size: .
V gene: TRBV12-3/TRBV12-4

CDR3 protein: CSARASGRRNEQFF
J gene: TRBJ2-1
clone size: .
V gene: TRBV20-1

CDR3 protein: CASSPRASGIADTQYF
J gene: TRBJ2-3
clone size: .
V gene: TRBV11-2

CDR3 protein: CSVLAGKMNTEAFF
J gene: TRBJ1-1
clone size: .
V gene: TRBV29-1

CDR3 protein: CASSQVAASDTQYF
J gene: TRBJ2-3
clone size: .
V gene: TRBV3-1

CDR3 protein: CSARSDKWIGHQPQHF
J gene: TRBJ1-5
clone size: .
V gene: TRBV20-1

CDR3 protein: CASSLGQGIGNEQFF
J gene: TRBJ2-1
clone size: .
V gene: TRBV7-6

CDR3 protein: CASSPPMSIGEQFF
J gene: TRBJ2-1
clone size: medium-sized
V gene: TRBV18

CDR3 protein: CASSPSSGQGDEQYF
J gene: TRBJ2-7
clone size: .
V gene: TRBV7-9

CDR3 protein: CSATIGGGRDRQFF
J gene: TRBJ2-1
clone size: .
V gene: TRBV20-1

CDR3 protein: CATDPSWLAGNNEQFF
J gene: TRBJ2-1
clone size: .
V gene: TRBV2

CDR3 protein: CASSPRGSSLSYNEQFF
J gene: TRBJ2-1
clone size: .
V gene: TRBV9

CDR3 protein: CASTGDGDDEQYF
J gene: TRBJ2-7
clone size: .
V gene: TRBV27

CDR3 protein: CSVEGRPNTEAFF
J gene: TRBJ1-1
clone size: medium-sized
V gene: TRBV29-1

CDR3 protein: CASSQGLVNEQFF
J gene: TRBJ2-1
clone size: .
V gene: TRBV4-3

CDR3 protein: CSAFNGGNNEQFF
J gene: TRBJ2-1
clone size: .
V gene: TRBV20-1

CDR3 protein: CASSLSGQGFSYEQYF
J gene: TRBJ2-7
clone size: .
V gene: TRBV5-4

CDR3 protein: CASSSDRGRKLSNQPQHF
J gene: TRBJ1-5
clone size: medium-sized
V gene: TRBV7-6